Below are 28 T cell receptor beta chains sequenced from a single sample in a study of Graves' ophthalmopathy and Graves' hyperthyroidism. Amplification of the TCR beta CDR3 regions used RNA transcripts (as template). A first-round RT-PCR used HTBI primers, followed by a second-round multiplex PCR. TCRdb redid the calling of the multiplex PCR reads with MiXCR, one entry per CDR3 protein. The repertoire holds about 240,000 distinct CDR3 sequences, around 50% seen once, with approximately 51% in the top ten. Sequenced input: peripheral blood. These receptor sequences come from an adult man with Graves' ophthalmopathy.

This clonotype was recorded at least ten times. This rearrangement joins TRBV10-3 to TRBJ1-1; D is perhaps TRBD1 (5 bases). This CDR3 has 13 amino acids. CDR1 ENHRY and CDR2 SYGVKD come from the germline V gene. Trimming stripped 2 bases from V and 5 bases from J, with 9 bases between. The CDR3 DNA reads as TGTGCCATCAGTGAGCGTTCAGGGACTGAAGCTTTCTTT. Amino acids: CAISERSGTEAFF.

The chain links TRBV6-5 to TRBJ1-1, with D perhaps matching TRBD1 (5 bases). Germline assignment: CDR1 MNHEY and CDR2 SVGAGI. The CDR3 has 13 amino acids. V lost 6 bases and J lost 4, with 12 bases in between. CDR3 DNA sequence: TGTGCCAGCAGGCCCGGGACTCTCACTGAAGCTTTCTTT. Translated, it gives CASRPGTLTEAFF.

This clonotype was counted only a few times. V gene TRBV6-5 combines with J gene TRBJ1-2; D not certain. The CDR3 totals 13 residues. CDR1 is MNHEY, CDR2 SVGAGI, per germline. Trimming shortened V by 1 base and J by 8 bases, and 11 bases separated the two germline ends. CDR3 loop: CASSYFGSDGYTF. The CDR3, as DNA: TGTGCCAGCAGTTACTTTGGTAGCGACGGCTACACCTTC.

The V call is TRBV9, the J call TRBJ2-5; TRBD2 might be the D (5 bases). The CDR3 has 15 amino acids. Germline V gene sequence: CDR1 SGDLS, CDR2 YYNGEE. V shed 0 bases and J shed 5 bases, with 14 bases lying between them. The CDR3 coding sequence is TGTGCCAGCAGCGTAGAGGGTAGCGCGGTGGAGACCCAGTACTTC. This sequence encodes CASSVEGSAVETQYF.

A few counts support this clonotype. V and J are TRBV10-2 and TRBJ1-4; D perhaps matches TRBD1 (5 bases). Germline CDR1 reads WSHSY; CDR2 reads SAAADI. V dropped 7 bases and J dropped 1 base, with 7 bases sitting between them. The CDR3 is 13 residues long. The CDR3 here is CASKGLTNEKLFF. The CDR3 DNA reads TGCGCCAGCAAGGGGTTAACTAATGAAAAACTGTTTTTT.

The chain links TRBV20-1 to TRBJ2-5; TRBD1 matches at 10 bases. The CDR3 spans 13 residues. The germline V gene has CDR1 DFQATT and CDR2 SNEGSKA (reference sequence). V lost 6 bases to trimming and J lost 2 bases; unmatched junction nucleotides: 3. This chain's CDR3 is CSARQGAQETQYF. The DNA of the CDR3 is TGCAGTGCCCGACAGGGGGCTCAAGAGACCCAGTACTTC.

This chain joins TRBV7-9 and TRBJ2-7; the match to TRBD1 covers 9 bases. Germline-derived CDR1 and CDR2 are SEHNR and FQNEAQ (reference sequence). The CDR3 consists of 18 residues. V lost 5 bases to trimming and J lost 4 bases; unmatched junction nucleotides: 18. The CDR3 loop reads CASSVIWGQGQGTYEQYF. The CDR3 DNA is TGTGCCAGCAGCGTAATTTGGGGTCAGGGACAGGGAACTTACGAGCAGTACTTC.

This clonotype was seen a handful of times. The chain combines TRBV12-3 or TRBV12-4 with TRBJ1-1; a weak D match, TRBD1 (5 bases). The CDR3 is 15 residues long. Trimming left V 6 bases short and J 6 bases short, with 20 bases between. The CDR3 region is CASSQHIGTRAEAFF. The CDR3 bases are TGTGCCAGCAGCCAACATATCGGGACGCGGGCTGAAGCTTTCTTT.

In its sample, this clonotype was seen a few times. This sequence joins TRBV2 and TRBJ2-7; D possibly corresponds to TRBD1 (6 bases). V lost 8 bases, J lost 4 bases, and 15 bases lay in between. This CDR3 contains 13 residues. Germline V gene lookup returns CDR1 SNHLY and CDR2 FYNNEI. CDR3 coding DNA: TGTGCCAGCGGGGGCGGCTCCATTTACGAGCAGTACTTC. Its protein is CASGGGSIYEQYF. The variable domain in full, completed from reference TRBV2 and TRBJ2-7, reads EPEVTQTPSHQVTQMGQEVILRCVPISNHLYFYWYRQILGQKVEFLVSFYNNEISEKSEIFDDQFSVERPDGSNFTLKIRSTKLEDSAMYFCASGGGSIYEQYFGPGTRLTVT.

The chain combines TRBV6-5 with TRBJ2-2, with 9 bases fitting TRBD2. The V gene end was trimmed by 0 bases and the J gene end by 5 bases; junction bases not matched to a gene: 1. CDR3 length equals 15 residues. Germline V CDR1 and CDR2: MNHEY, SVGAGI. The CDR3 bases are TGTGCCAGCAGTTACTCAGCGGGAGGTACCGGGGAGCTGTTTTTT. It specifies CASSYSAGGTGELFF.

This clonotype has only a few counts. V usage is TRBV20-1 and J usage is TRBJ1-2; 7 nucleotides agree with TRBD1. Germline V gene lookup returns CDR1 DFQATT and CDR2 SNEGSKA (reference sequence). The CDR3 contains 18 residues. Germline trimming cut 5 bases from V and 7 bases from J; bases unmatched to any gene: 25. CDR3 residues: CSASQREGRQGDPGGYTF. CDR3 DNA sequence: TGCAGTGCTTCCCAACGGGAAGGGAGGCAGGGGGATCCGGGTGGCTACACCTTC.

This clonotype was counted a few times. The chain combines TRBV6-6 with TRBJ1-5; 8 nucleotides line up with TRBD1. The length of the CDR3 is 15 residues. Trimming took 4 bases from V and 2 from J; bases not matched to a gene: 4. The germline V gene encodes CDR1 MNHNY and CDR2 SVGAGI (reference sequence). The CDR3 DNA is TGTGCCAGCAGTTCCGGGACAGGCCGCAATCAGCCCCAGCATTTT. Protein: CASSSGTGRNQPQHF.

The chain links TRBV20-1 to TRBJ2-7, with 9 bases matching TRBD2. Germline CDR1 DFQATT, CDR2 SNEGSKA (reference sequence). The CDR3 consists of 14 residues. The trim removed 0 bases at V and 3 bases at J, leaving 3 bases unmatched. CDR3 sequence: CSARDAGGIYEQYF. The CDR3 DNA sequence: TGCAGTGCTAGAGATGCGGGAGGGATCTACGAGCAGTACTTC.

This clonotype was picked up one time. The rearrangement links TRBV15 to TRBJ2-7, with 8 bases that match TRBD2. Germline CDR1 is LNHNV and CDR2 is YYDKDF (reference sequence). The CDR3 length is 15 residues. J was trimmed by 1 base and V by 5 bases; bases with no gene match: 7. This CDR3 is CATSRWRGASYEQYF. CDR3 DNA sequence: TGTGCCACCAGCCGTTGGCGGGGGGCTTCCTACGAGCAGTACTTC.

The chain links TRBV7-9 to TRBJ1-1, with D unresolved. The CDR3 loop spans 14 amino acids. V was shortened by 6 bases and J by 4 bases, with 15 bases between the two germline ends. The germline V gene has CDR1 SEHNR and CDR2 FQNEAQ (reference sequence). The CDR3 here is CASSYLTPVTEAFF. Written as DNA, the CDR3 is TGTGCCAGCAGTTATCTGACCCCGGTCACTGAAGCTTTCTTT.

The CDR3 DNA reads as TGTGCCACCAGCAGAGGAAGATCGTGGTCCGGGGAGCTGTTTTTT. Its protein is CATSRGRSWSGELFF. The rearrangement joins TRBV15 to TRBJ2-2, with no clear D. Germline V gene lookup returns CDR1 LNHNV and CDR2 YYDKDF (reference sequence). V lost 1 base and J 6 bases, leaving 12 bases between the germline ends. The CDR3 sequence is 15 residues long.

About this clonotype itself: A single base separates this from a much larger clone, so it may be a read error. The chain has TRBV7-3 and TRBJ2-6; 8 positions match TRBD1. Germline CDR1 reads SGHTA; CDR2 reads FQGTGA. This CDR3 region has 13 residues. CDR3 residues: CASSPGQANALTF. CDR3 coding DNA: TGTGCCAGCAGCCCGGGACAGGCGAACGCCCTGACTTTC.

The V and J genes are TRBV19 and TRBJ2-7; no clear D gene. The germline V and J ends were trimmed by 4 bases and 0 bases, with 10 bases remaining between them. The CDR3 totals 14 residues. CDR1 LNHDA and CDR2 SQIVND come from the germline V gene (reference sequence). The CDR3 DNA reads TGTGCCAGTAGTAACAGCTTTTTCTCCTACGAGCAGTACTTC. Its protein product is CASSNSFFSYEQYF.

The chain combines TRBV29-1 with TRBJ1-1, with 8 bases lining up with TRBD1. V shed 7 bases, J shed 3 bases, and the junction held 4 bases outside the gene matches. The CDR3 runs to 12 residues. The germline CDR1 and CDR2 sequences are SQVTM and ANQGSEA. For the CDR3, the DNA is TGCAGCGCGGGACAGGCAGACACTGAAGCTTTCTTT. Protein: CSAGQADTEAFF.

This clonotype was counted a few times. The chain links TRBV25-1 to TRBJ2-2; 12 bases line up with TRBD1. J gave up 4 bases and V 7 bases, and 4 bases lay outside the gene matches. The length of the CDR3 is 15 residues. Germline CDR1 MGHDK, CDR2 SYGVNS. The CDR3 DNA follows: TGTGCCAGCACGGGACAGGGGGCGGGCACCGGGGAGCTGTTTTTT. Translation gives CASTGQGAGTGELFF. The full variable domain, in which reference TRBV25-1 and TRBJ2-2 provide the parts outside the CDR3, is EADIYQTPRYLVIGTGKKITLECSQTMGHDKMYWYQQDPGMELHLIHYSYGVNSTEKGDLSSESTVSRIRTEHFPLTLESARPSHTSQYLCASTGQGAGTGELFFGEGSRLTVL.

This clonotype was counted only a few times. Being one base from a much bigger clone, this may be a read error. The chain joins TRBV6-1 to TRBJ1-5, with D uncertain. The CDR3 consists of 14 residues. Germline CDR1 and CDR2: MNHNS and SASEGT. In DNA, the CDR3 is TGTGCCAGCCGTCGGTCGGGGAGGAATCGGCCCCAGCATTTT. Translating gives CASRRSGRNRPQHF.

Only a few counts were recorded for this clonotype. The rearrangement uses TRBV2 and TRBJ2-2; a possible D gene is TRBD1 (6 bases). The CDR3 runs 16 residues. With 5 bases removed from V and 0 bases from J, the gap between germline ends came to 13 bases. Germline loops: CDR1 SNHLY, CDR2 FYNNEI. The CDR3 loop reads CASSWGHPANTGELFF. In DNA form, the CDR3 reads TGTGCCAGCAGTTGGGGACACCCTGCGAACACCGGGGAGCTGTTTTTT.

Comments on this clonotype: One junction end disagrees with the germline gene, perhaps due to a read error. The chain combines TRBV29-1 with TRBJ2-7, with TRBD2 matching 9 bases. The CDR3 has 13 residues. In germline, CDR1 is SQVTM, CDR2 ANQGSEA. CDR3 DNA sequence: TGCAGCGTTCTGCGGGAGGGCTCTTACGAGCAGTACTTT. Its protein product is CSVLREGSYEQYF.

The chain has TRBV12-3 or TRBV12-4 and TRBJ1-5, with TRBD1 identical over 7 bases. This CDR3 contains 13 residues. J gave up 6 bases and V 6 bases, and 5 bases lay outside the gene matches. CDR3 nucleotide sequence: TGTGCCAGCAGCTTGGGGACAGTTCAGCCCCAGCATTTT. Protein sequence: CASSLGTVQPQHF.

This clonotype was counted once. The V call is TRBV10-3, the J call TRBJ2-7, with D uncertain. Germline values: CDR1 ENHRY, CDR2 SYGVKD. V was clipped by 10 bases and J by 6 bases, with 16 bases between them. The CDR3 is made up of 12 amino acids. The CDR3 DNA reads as TGTGCCAGCCGTAAAACGCCTCGCGAGCAGTACTTC. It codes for CASRKTPREQYF.

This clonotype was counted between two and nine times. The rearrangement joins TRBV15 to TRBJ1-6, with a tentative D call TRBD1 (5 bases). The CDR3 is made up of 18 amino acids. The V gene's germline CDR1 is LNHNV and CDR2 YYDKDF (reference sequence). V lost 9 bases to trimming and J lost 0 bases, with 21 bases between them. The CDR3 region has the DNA TGTGCCACGTCTTTTCAGGGCCCTTTTAGCTCCTATAATTCACCCCTCCACTTT. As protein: CATSFQGPFSSYNSPLHF.

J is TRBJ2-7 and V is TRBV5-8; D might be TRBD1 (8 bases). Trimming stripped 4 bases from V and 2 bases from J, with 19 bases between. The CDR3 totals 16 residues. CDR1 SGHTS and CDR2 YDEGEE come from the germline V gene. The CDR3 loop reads CASSAQQGGITYEQYF. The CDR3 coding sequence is TGTGCCAGCAGCGCACAACAGGGGGGGATTACCTACGAGCAGTACTTC.

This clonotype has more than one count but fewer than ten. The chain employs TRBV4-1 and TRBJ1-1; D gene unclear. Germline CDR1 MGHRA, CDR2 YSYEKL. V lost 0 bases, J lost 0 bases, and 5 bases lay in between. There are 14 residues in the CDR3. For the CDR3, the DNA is TGCGCCAGCAGCCAAGAAGGGCTGAACACTGAAGCTTTCTTT. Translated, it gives CASSQEGLNTEAFF.